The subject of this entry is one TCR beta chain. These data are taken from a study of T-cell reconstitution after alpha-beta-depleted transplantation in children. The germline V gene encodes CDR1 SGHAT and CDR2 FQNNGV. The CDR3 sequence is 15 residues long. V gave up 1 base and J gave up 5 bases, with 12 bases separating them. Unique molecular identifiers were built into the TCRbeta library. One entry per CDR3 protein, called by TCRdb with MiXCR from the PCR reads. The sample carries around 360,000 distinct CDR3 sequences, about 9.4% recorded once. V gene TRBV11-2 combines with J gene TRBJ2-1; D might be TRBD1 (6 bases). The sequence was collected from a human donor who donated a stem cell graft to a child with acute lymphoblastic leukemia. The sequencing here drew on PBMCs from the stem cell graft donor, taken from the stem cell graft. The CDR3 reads CASSLGRGKNNEQFF. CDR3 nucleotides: TGTGCCAGCAGCTTAGGCAGGGGCAAGAACAATGAGCAGTTCTTC. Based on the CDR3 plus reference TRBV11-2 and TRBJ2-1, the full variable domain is EAGVAQSPRYKIIEKRQSVAFWCNPISGHATLYWYQQILGQGPKLLIQFQNNGVVDDSQLPKDRFSAERLKGVDSTLKIQPAKLEDSAVYLCASSLGRGKNNEQFFGPGTRLTVL.